This entry describes one T cell receptor (beta chain). Its antigen remains unknown. TCRdb's copy holds only in-frame clones and misses some; the assay was immunoSEQ multiplex PCR. Among 45,000 to 65,000 clones listed, roughly 90% were seen once. This sample was included in a study of OX40 agonist ivuxolimab in advanced cancers. Study as a whole: All patients had ivuxolimab intravenously every 2 weeks at 0.01 to 10 mg/kg. Averaging about 60 years in age, with a range of about 23 to 85, the cohort was more than 75% male. Overall study findings and caveats: The CD4+ and CD8+ T cells in the blood had expanded clonally by week 6 at 0.1 to 3.0 mg/kg.

CDR3 size: 14 residues. Germline CDR1 and CDR2: MRHNA and SNTAGT. The trim removed 8 bases at V and 3 bases at J, leaving 7 bases unmatched. The sequence derives from an adult with an advanced solid tumor such as melanoma, head and neck, liver or kidney cancer. Sequenced here: CD4+ or CD8+ T cells sorted from blood, sampled in a trial of the OX40 agonist ivuxolimab. V gene TRBV6-4 combines with J gene TRBJ2-5; 9 bases fit TRBD2. The CDR3 region is CASAGGTSKETQYF. The CDR3 nucleotides read TGTGCCAGCGCTGGGGGGACTAGCAAAGAGACCCAGTACTTC.